A single sample gave rise to the 30 T cell receptor beta chains below, sequenced in a study of T cell responses to AZD1222 COVID-19 vaccine. Clones were sequenced by immunoSEQ multiplex PCR, and TCRdb holds only the in-frame ones, with some missing. The table lists roughly 70,000 clones, approximately 89% of them singletons. The sequences come from peripheral blood, collected 28 days after the second AZD1222 dose. The receptor set was obtained from an adult who received the AZD1222 COVID-19 vaccine.

The rearrangement joins TRBV5-4 to TRBJ2-7, with 9 bases fitting TRBD2. V lost 0 bases, J lost 5 bases, and 3 bases stayed unmatched. Per the germline V gene, CDR1 is SGHNT and CDR2 is YYREEE (reference sequence). There are 14 residues in the CDR3. CDR3 amino acids: CASSLVRGGNEQYF. CDR3 coding DNA: TGTGCCAGCAGCTTGGTGCGGGGGGGAAACGAGCAGTACTTC. The full variable domain, in which reference TRBV5-4 and TRBJ2-7 provide the parts outside the CDR3, is ETGVTQSPTHLIKTRGQQVTLRCSSQSGHNTVSWYQQALGQGPQFIFQYYREEENGRGNFPPRFSGLQFPNYSSELNVNALELDDSALYLCASSLVRGGNEQYFGPGTRLTVT.

This chain joins TRBV6-5 and TRBJ2-2; no firm D call. Germline-derived CDR1 and CDR2 are MNHEY and SVGAGI. The germline V and J ends were trimmed by 1 base and 1 base, with 4 bases remaining between them. CDR3 length: 14 residues. CDR3 coding DNA: TGTGCCAGCAGTTACTGGGGGAACACCGGGGAGCTGTTTTTT. Its protein product is CASSYWGNTGELFF.

This clone was counted between two and nine times. The rearrangement joins TRBV4-1 to TRBJ2-5; unclear D gene. The CDR3 is 13 residues long. In germline, CDR1 is MGHRA, CDR2 YSYEKL. V was cut by 0 bases and J by 5 bases, with 7 bases left in between. CDR3 sequence (DNA): TGCGCCAGCAGCCAAGAATCCCGGGAGACCCAGTACTTC. The encoded protein is CASSQESRETQYF.

This clone was observed once. This chain joins TRBV11-2 and TRBJ1-2, with 8 positions matching TRBD1. Germline CDR1 and CDR2: SGHAT and FQNNGV. The CDR3 length is 13 residues. V trimming: 5 bases; J trimming: 8 bases; junction bases outside the gene matches: 7. The CDR3 nucleotides are TGTGCCAGCAGCCCCGGACAGGGCGGAGGCTACACCTTC. It codes for CASSPGQGGGYTF.

The chain couples TRBV7-3 to TRBJ2-7; D gene unclear. With 2 bases removed from V and 3 bases from J, the gap between germline ends came to 11 bases. The CDR3 loop spans 14 amino acids. Germline CDR1 and CDR2: SGHTA and FQGTGA. The CDR3 region is CASSLQAGYYEQYF. Here the CDR3 DNA reads TGTGCCAGCAGCTTACAGGCAGGCTACTACGAGCAGTACTTC.

V gene TRBV10-3 combines with J gene TRBJ2-7; D is unclear. The CDR3 is 14 amino acids. CDR1 and CDR2 from the germline V gene are ENHRY and SYGVKD. V dropped 5 bases and J dropped 1 base, with 12 bases sitting between them. This CDR3 is CAISPEVLSYEQYF. The CDR3 DNA follows: TGTGCCATCAGTCCCGAGGTCCTATCCTACGAGCAGTACTTC.

The rearrangement joins TRBV7-2 to TRBJ2-3; D call uncertain. The ends were cut back, 1 base at V and 4 bases at J, with 12 bases in the middle. This CDR3 contains 15 residues. Germline CDR1 is SGHTA and CDR2 is FQGNSA. The CDR3 region is CASSLVLNRPDTQYF. The CDR3 region has the DNA TGTGCCAGCAGCTTAGTACTAAATCGTCCAGATACGCAGTATTTT.

This chain uses TRBV5-6 with TRBJ2-1, with TRBD2 matching over 8 bases. The germline gives CDR1 SGHDT, CDR2 YYEEEE. This CDR3 is 16 amino acids long. After removal of 4 bases from V and 8 bases from J, the junction contained 14 bases not matched to a gene. Here the CDR3 reads CASSLMGEREYDEQFF. As DNA, the CDR3 is TGTGCCAGCAGCCTAATGGGGGAGCGGGAGTATGATGAGCAGTTCTTC.

The chain has TRBV19 and TRBJ1-3; D is unclear. V was cut by 3 bases and J by 0 bases, with 9 bases left in between. CDR3 length: 15 amino acids. Germline CDR1 and CDR2: LNHDA and SQIVND (reference sequence). CDR3: CASSIGPGSGNTIYF. The CDR3 bases are TGTGCCAGTAGTATTGGACCTGGCTCTGGAAACACCATATATTTT.

The CDR3: CASAGTGGQPQHF. In DNA, the CDR3 is TGTGCCAGCGCCGGGACAGGTGGTCAGCCCCAGCATTTT. The gene calls are TRBV2 and TRBJ1-5; 8 nucleotides line up with TRBD1. V gave up 8 bases and J gave up 6 bases; unmatched junction bases: 6. Per the germline V gene, CDR1 is SNHLY and CDR2 is FYNNEI. CDR3 size: 13 residues.

This chain joins TRBV11-2 and TRBJ2-7; 7 bases fit TRBD1. Germline V gene lookup returns CDR1 SGHAT and CDR2 FQNNGV. Unmatched junction bases numbered 5, after V lost 5 bases and J lost 4 bases. The CDR3 is made up of 13 amino acids. The CDR3 DNA is TGTGCCAGCAGCCTCGGGACAGCATACGAGCAGTACGTC. It is translated as CASSLGTAYEQYV.

J is TRBJ2-5 and V is TRBV13; D gene unclear. The germline gives CDR1 PRHDT, CDR2 FYEKMQ (reference sequence). V was shortened by 4 bases and J by 5 bases, with 17 bases between the two germline ends. The CDR3 length is 15 residues. For the CDR3, the DNA is TGTGCCAGCAGCTCCAGCCTTAGCTTCGGGGAGACCCAGTACTTC. Its translation: CASSSSLSFGETQYF.

This clone was seen a few times. The V gene is TRBV5-1, the J gene TRBJ2-7, with D tentatively TRBD1 or TRBD2 (5 bases each). CDR1 SGHRS and CDR2 YFSETQ come from the germline V gene. The CDR3 length is 15 residues. V lost 4 bases and J lost 1, with 15 bases in between. CDR3 sequence (DNA): TGCGCCAGCAGCCTCGTTCAGGGCGGGTCCTACGAGCAGTACTTC. This translates into CASSLVQGGSYEQYF.

The V gene is TRBV9, the J gene TRBJ1-4; D may be TRBD1 (5 bases). CDR1 and CDR2 from the germline V gene are SGDLS and YYNGEE. The CDR3 is 15 amino acids. Trimming took off 3 bases at V and 3 bases at J, with 12 bases between the two ends. CDR3 residues: CASSAQGGANEKLFF. For the CDR3, the DNA is TGTGCCAGCAGCGCGCAGGGTGGGGCTAATGAAAAACTGTTTTTT.

The J gene is TRBJ1-1, the V gene TRBV5-6; 7 nucleotides agree with TRBD1. The germline V gene has CDR1 SGHDT and CDR2 YYEEEE. V lost 0 bases to trimming and J lost 1 base; unmatched junction nucleotides: 0. The CDR3 runs to 14 residues. For the CDR3, the DNA is TGTGCCAGCAGCTTGGACAGGGGGAACACTGAAGCTTTCTTT. This sequence encodes CASSLDRGNTEAFF.

V usage is TRBV6-1 and J usage is TRBJ2-1; 10 bases align to TRBD2. The CDR3 loop spans 16 amino acids. With V trimmed by 2 bases and J by 7 bases, 8 bases remained unmatched. Germline V gene sequence: CDR1 MNHNS, CDR2 SASEGT. CDR3 DNA sequence: TGTGCCAGCAGTGAATTCCTAGCGGGGGTGGGAAATGAGCAGTTCTTC. Translating gives CASSEFLAGVGNEQFF.

J is TRBJ2-7 and V is TRBV5-5; a weak D match, TRBD1 (5 bases). The CDR3 is 13 residues long. Trimming removed 5 bases from V and 4 bases from J, with 13 bases in between. Looked up from germline, CDR1 is SGHKS and CDR2 is YYEKEE (reference sequence). In nucleotides, the CDR3 is TGTGCCAGCAGTTCCGGACACTCATACGAGCAGTACGTC. This encodes CASSSGHSYEQYV.

The gene calls are TRBV6-5 and TRBJ1-5, with a possible D match to TRBD1 (5 bases). CDR1 and CDR2 from the germline V gene are MNHEY and SVGAGI. The CDR3 length is 13 residues. V lost 2 bases, J lost 7 bases, and 9 bases lay in between. The CDR3 bases are TGTGCCAGCAGTTACACAGGCTTGCAGCCCCAGCATTTT. This codes for CASSYTGLQPQHF.

The rearrangement uses TRBV30 and TRBJ2-2; D call uncertain. Germline V gene lookup returns CDR1 GTSNPN and CDR2 SVGIG (reference sequence). V shed 7 bases and J shed 1 base, with 10 bases lying between them. This CDR3 spans 13 amino acids. The CDR3 here is CAFQKLNTGELFF. In nucleotides, the CDR3 is TGTGCCTTCCAGAAATTGAACACCGGGGAGCTGTTTTTT.

The chain joins TRBV15 to TRBJ2-7; D gene unclear. The germline V gene encodes CDR1 LNHNV and CDR2 YYDKDF (reference sequence). CDR3 size: 14 residues. V lost 0 bases, J lost 3 bases, and 9 bases lay in between. The CDR3 DNA is TGTGCCACCAGCAGAGAGTACTCGAACTACGAGCAGTACGTC. Translating gives CATSREYSNYEQYV.

This chain uses TRBV24-1 with TRBJ1-6, with 8 bases lining up with TRBD1. The germline V gene has CDR1 KGHDR and CDR2 SFDVKD. This CDR3 spans 14 amino acids. V shed 7 bases, J shed 4 bases, and the junction held 2 bases outside the gene matches. The DNA for the CDR3 is TGTGCCACCAGCCAGGGGGCGTATAATTCACCCCTCCACTTT. Protein sequence: CATSQGAYNSPLHF.

This chain joins TRBV5-1 and TRBJ1-6; perhaps TRBD1 as D (5 bases). The germline V gene has CDR1 SGHRS and CDR2 YFSETQ. The CDR3 is 18 amino acids. The V and J ends lost 0 bases and 0 bases respectively, with 13 bases between them. Here the CDR3 reads CASSLEEQASSYNSPLHF. Here the CDR3 DNA reads TGCGCCAGCAGCTTGGAGGAACAGGCAAGCTCCTATAATTCACCCCTCCACTTT.

The chain has TRBV6-1 and TRBJ2-7; D ambiguous. The germline V and J ends were trimmed by 3 bases and 2 bases, with 17 bases remaining between them. In germline, CDR1 is MNHNS, CDR2 SASEGT. This CDR3 region has 16 residues. The CDR3 region is CASSDLKGFGTYEQYV. The CDR3 region has the DNA TGTGCCAGCAGTGACCTGAAGGGCTTCGGAACCTACGAGCAGTACGTC.

The CDR3 region has the DNA TGTGCCAGCGGCGGGCTGGGGGGCCGGGAGACCCAGTACTTC. Translation gives CASGGLGGRETQYF. This chain links TRBV5-6 with TRBJ2-5, with D possibly called TRBD1 or TRBD2 (6 bases each). Germline loops: CDR1 SGHDT, CDR2 YYEEEE. The CDR3 has 14 amino acids. The V gene lost 7 bases and the J gene lost 5 bases, with 18 bases spanning the gap.

This clone was seen only once. The J gene is TRBJ2-3, the V gene TRBV19, with D perhaps TRBD1 or TRBD2 (5 bases each). Trimming pared 3 bases from V and 6 bases from J, leaving 16 bases between. There are 15 residues in the CDR3. Germline CDR1 LNHDA, CDR2 SQIVND (reference sequence). CDR3 in DNA: TGTGCCAGTAGTATTGGAGGACCCAGGGCGGATACGCAGTATTTT. It encodes CASSIGGPRADTQYF.

The rearrangement uses TRBV19 and TRBJ2-1, with a tentative D call TRBD2 (6 bases). This CDR3 spans 16 amino acids. Deletions cut 7 bases from V and 8 bases from J, with 24 bases between. CDR1 LNHDA and CDR2 SQIVND come from the germline V gene (reference sequence). The CDR3 DNA is TGTGCCAGTAAACGGACTCCACGGGGGATGGGGGATGAGCAGTTCTTC. Encoded protein: CASKRTPRGMGDEQFF. The full variable domain, its missing parts supplied by reference TRBV19 and TRBJ2-1, is DGGITQSPKYLFRKEGQNVTLSCEQNLNHDAMYWYRQDPGQGLRLIYYSQIVNDFQKGDIAEGYSVSREKKESFPLTVTSAQKNPTAFYLCASKRTPRGMGDEQFFGPGTRLTVL.

This clone was observed a single time. The chain links TRBV4-3 to TRBJ2-5; D unresolved. Per germline, CDR1 LGHNA and CDR2 YSLEER. The CDR3 length is 12 residues. Trimming took 4 bases from V and 4 from J, leaving 7 bases between them. CDR3 in amino acids: CASSRLGETQYF. The CDR3 nucleotides are TGCGCCAGCAGCCGATTAGGAGAGACCCAGTACTTC.

This sequence joins TRBV15 and TRBJ2-7; 10 nucleotides agree with TRBD1. CDR3 length: 15 amino acids. Germline loops: CDR1 LNHNV, CDR2 YYDKDF (reference sequence). The ends lost 1 base at V and 3 bases at J; junction bases unmatched: 3. The CDR3 loop reads CATSRGTGGYYEQYF. The CDR3 DNA reads as TGTGCCACCAGCAGAGGGACAGGGGGATACTACGAGCAGTACTTC.

The rearrangement joins TRBV5-6 to TRBJ2-7, with TRBD1 as a possible D gene (6 bases). Germline CDR1 reads SGHDT; CDR2 reads YYEEEE. Trimming left V 3 bases short and J 5 bases short, with 21 bases between. CDR3 length: 16 amino acids. CDR3 protein: CASSSPRQGSLHEQYF. The CDR3 region has the DNA TGTGCCAGCAGCTCTCCCCGCCAGGGGAGTCTCCACGAGCAGTACTTC.

This clone was counted a single time. This chain links TRBV11-3 with TRBJ2-2; 8 bases align to TRBD1. The CDR3 runs to 15 residues. Germline CDR1 and CDR2: SGHNT and YENEEA. The trim removed 3 bases at V and 5 bases at J, leaving 5 bases unmatched. The CDR3 bases are TGTGCCAGCAGCTTCGGACAGGGCGGGACCGGGGAGCTGTTTTTT. This gives the protein CASSFGQGGTGELFF.